The 17 T cell receptor beta chains below all came from one sample that was sequenced in a study of OX40 agonist ivuxolimab in advanced cancers. Libraries were prepared by immunoSEQ multiplex PCR; TCRdb keeps only in-frame clonotypes and omits some of them. The data contain around 79,000 clones, just over 85% of them singletons. The sequencing used CD4+ or CD8+ T cells sorted from blood, collected in a trial of the OX40 agonist ivuxolimab. The source is an adult with an advanced solid tumor such as melanoma, head and neck, liver or kidney cancer.

V and J are TRBV30 and TRBJ2-3; D unresolved. CDR1 is GTSNPN, CDR2 SVGIG, per germline (reference sequence). The CDR3 is 13 residues long. V was pared by 3 bases and J by 3 bases, with 10 bases between. This CDR3 is CAWRSFSTDTQYF. CDR3 in DNA: TGTGCCTGGAGGTCTTTTAGTACAGATACGCAGTATTTT.

The gene calls are TRBV11-2 and TRBJ2-1; maybe TRBD2 (6 bases). This CDR3 region has 12 residues. Germline CDR1 and CDR2: SGHAT and FQNNGV. With 3 bases removed from V and 8 bases from J, the gap between germline ends came to 8 bases. CDR3 coding DNA: TGTGCCAGCAGCTTGACTAGAGATGAGCAGTTCTTC. Translating it yields CASSLTRDEQFF.

V gene TRBV6-5 combines with J gene TRBJ1-2; 10 nucleotides match TRBD1. This CDR3 is 16 amino acids long. Trimming cost V 0 bases and J 2 bases; bases outside gene matches: 3. Germline V lookup: CDR1 MNHEY, CDR2 SVGAGI. The CDR3 spells CASSYSRQGANYGYTF. The CDR3 DNA is TGTGCCAGCAGTTACTCGAGACAGGGGGCAAACTATGGCTACACCTTC.

The V gene is TRBV11-2, the J gene TRBJ1-1; D uncertain. The V end lost 2 bases, the J end lost 3 bases, and 7 bases lay between the germline ends. Germline CDR1 and CDR2: SGHAT and FQNNGV. This CDR3 has 13 amino acids. The CDR3 protein is CASSLLVDTEAFF. The DNA for the CDR3 is TGTGCCAGCAGCTTATTGGTTGACACTGAAGCTTTCTTT.

CDR3 bases: TGTGCCAGCAGAAAGCGGGAGGGCATTGAGCAGTTCTTC. This encodes CASRKREGIEQFF. The chain recombines TRBV11-3 with TRBJ2-1, with TRBD2 identical over 10 bases. The J segment lost 9 bases and the V segment lost 6 bases, leaving 5 bases of the junction unmatched. Germline lookup yields CDR1 SGHNT and CDR2 YENEEA. The CDR3 is made up of 13 amino acids. Combining the CDR3 with reference TRBV11-3 and TRBJ2-1 gives the whole variable domain EAGVVQSPRYKIIEKKQPVAFWCNPISGHNTLYWYLQNLGQGPELLIRYENEEAVDDSQLPKDRFSAERLKGVDSTLKIQPAELGDSAVYLCASRKREGIEQFFGPGTRLTVL.

This chain joins TRBV28 and TRBJ2-7; D gene uncertain. The CDR3 has 15 residues. Between the trimmed V and J ends, which lost 1 base and 0 bases, there was a span of 10 bases. In germline, CDR1 is MDHEN, CDR2 SYDVKM. Here the CDR3 reads CASSLFSTDSYEQYF. The CDR3 DNA reads as TGTGCCAGCAGTTTATTTTCGACTGACTCCTACGAGCAGTACTTC.

This sequence joins TRBV7-9 and TRBJ2-2; D remains unclear. The CDR3 is made up of 12 amino acids. V lost 4 bases and J lost 8, with 8 bases in between. The germline gives CDR1 SEHNR, CDR2 FQNEAQ (reference sequence). CDR3 sequence: CASSSSSGELFF. The CDR3 DNA follows: TGTGCCAGCAGCTCAAGCTCGGGGGAGCTGTTTTTT.

This clone came up once. The chain recombines TRBV5-1 with TRBJ2-2, with D unresolved. V lost 2 bases to trimming and J lost 1 base, with 6 bases between them. This CDR3 is 14 amino acids long. Germline V CDR1 and CDR2: SGHRS, YFSETQ. The CDR3 loop is CASSLNLNTGELFF. DNA of the CDR3: TGCGCCAGCAGCTTAAATTTGAACACCGGGGAGCTGTTTTTT.

The chain has TRBV6-1 and TRBJ2-7; D uncertain. This CDR3 comprises 14 residues. Trimming took off 3 bases at V and 1 base at J, with 10 bases between the two ends. The germline CDR1 and CDR2 sequences are MNHNS and SASEGT. The CDR3 loop reads CASSETVGSYEQYF. For the CDR3, the DNA is TGTGCCAGCAGTGAGACGGTCGGGTCCTACGAGCAGTACTTC.

The chain links TRBV6-1 to TRBJ2-7; TRBD1 matches at 11 bases. The germline gives CDR1 MNHNS, CDR2 SASEGT. This CDR3 is 18 amino acids long. J gave up 6 bases and V 0 bases, and 13 bases lay outside the gene matches. Here the CDR3 DNA reads TGTGCCAGCAGTGAAGCGAGGGGCCTACCGGGACAGGGGGGCGAGCAGTACTTC. This codes for CASSEARGLPGQGGEQYF.

V and J are TRBV6-1 and TRBJ2-3, with 10 bases aligning to TRBD2. Germline V gene data show CDR1 as MNHNS and CDR2 as SASEGT. The V segment lost 1 base and the J segment 5 bases; nucleotides outside the gene matches: 6. The CDR3 consists of 16 residues. The CDR3: CASSEGLAGAVDTQYF. DNA of the CDR3: TGTGCCAGCAGTGAAGGGCTAGCGGGAGCAGTAGATACGCAGTATTTT.

This clone has only one observation. In DNA form, the CDR3 reads TGTGCCAGCCTGTCGCAGAGGACAGGGGGCAAATACGAGCAGTACTTC. Translation gives CASLSQRTGGKYEQYF. The chain joins TRBV27 to TRBJ2-7; 11 bases fit TRBD1. J lost 4 bases, V lost 8 bases, and 13 bases had no gene match. The length of the CDR3 is 16 residues. Germline V gene data show CDR1 as MNHEY and CDR2 as SMNVEV (reference sequence).

The rearrangement uses TRBV6-1 and TRBJ1-4; D is perhaps TRBD1 (6 bases). This CDR3 contains 15 residues. Trimming took off 2 bases at V and 7 bases at J, with 14 bases between the two ends. Germline loops: CDR1 MNHNS, CDR2 SASEGT. The CDR3 bases are TGTGCCAGCAGTGAAACAGACGACAGGAGTGAAAAACTGTTTTTT. As protein: CASSETDDRSEKLFF.

This clone was recorded only once. The rearrangement links TRBV15 to TRBJ2-5; D is perhaps TRBD2 (6 bases). The J call could be wrong; TRBJ2-7 is a better fit for the DNA end. Germline lookup yields CDR1 LNHNV and CDR2 YYDKDF (reference sequence). There are 15 residues in the CDR3. CDR3 amino acids: CATSAYGGTGNEQYF. The CDR3 DNA follows: TGTGCCACCAGCGCCTATGGCGGGACTGGCAACGAGCAGTACTTC.

V usage is TRBV11-2 and J usage is TRBJ2-7; unclear D gene. Trimming cost V 5 bases and J 4 bases, with 9 bases left between them. This CDR3 is 12 amino acids long. Germline V CDR1 and CDR2: SGHAT, FQNNGV. CDR3 in amino acids: CASSNQRYEQYF. For the CDR3, the DNA is TGTGCCAGCAGCAATCAACGGTACGAGCAGTACTTC.

This clone was picked up one time. The chain couples TRBV11-2 to TRBJ2-1, with 10 positions matching TRBD1. Germline trimming cut 4 bases from V and 4 bases from J; bases unmatched to any gene: 4. Germline CDR1 is SGHAT and CDR2 is FQNNGV. This CDR3 spans 15 amino acids. Here the CDR3 DNA reads TGTGCCAGCAGCTCAGGACAGGGGGAGTACAATGAGCAGTTCTTC. Amino acid sequence: CASSSGQGEYNEQFF.

The V gene is TRBV10-3, the J gene TRBJ2-7; 9 nucleotides agree with TRBD1. Germline CDR1 ENHRY, CDR2 SYGVKD. The CDR3 loop spans 13 amino acids. Germline trimming cut 0 bases from V and 13 bases from J; bases unmatched to any gene: 7. Written as DNA, the CDR3 is TGTGCCATCAGTGAGTCGAGGGACAGGGCTGACTACTTC. Its translation: CAISESRDRADYF.